Here is one T cell receptor (beta chain) with its context. Its specificity is unknown. Assay used: immunoSEQ multiplex PCR; TCRdb lists only in-frame clones, some missing. The sample shows more than 25,000 clones, around 90% of them seen only once. The sample originates from a study of lymphopenia after photon versus proton radiotherapy. General study findings and limits: Post-nadir TCR diversity decline inversely tracked overall survival among those who died. After the lymphocyte nadir, photon-treated repertoires showed oligoclonal expansion, especially of CD8+ Temra cells. Relative stability marked proton patients; photon patients lost diversity and naive cells.

Germline values: CDR1 SGHDT, CDR2 YYEEEE. The CDR3 totals 16 residues. Unmatched junction bases numbered 11, after V lost 5 bases and J lost 0 bases. This chain links TRBV5-6 with TRBJ2-7; 7 nucleotides agree with TRBD2. The sample consisted of peripheral blood, taken from a patient treated with photon-based radiotherapy. This TCR came from a woman aged 45 to 65 with pancreatic cancer. The CDR3 protein is CASSSQGGGSSYEQYF. The CDR3 coding sequence is TGTGCCAGCAGTTCCCAGGGAGGCGGGAGCTCCTACGAGCAGTACTTC.